Below, 7 T cell receptor beta chains from the same sample are listed, as sequenced in a study of cytomegalovirus exposure and HLA in healthy donors. Clones were read by immunoSEQ multiplex PCR, and TCRdb kept only the in-frame ones, dropping some. The data hold approximately 300,000 clones, with roughly 89% observed a single time. Sequenced material: PBMCs. These TCRs come from a woman aged 18-29 years in good health and CMV-seronegative.

The chain recombines TRBV7-9 with TRBJ2-1, with 9 bases identical to TRBD1. The CDR3 sequence is 14 residues long. The V gene end was trimmed by 5 bases and the J gene end by 4 bases; junction bases not matched to a gene: 3. Germline V gene sequence: CDR1 SEHNR, CDR2 FQNEAQ (reference sequence). The CDR3 DNA reads TGTGCCAGCAGCCCGGGGACAGGGTACAATGAGCAGTTCTTC. Protein sequence: CASSPGTGYNEQFF.

The chain recombines TRBV4-2 with TRBJ2-2; no definite D call. V shed 4 bases and J shed 7 bases, with 13 bases lying between them. This CDR3 has 14 amino acids. Germline V lookup: CDR1 LGHNA, CDR2 YNFKEQ. The CDR3 region is CASSPDSSGGELFF. In DNA form, the CDR3 reads TGTGCCAGCAGCCCCGACTCCTCGGGCGGGGAGCTGTTTTTT.

CDR3 in amino acids: CASAQEYLRTTNTGELFF. The CDR3 DNA reads as TGCGCCAGCGCACAAGAGTACTTGCGGACAACGAACACCGGGGAGCTGTTTTTT. The chain employs TRBV4-1 and TRBJ2-2; a weak D match, TRBD1 (5 bases). Trimming cost V 8 bases and J 0 bases, with 22 bases left between them. Germline V gene lookup returns CDR1 MGHRA and CDR2 YSYEKL. The CDR3 spans 18 residues.

V is TRBV19 and J is TRBJ2-7, with 11 bases lining up with TRBD1. V trimming: 4 bases; J trimming: 2 bases; junction bases outside the gene matches: 13. The CDR3 covers 18 residues. Germline V gene sequence: CDR1 LNHDA, CDR2 SQIVND (reference sequence). CDR3 protein: CASSTGQGAASGAYEQYF. The CDR3 DNA reads TGTGCCAGTAGTACCGGACAGGGGGCGGCTAGCGGGGCCTACGAGCAGTACTTC.

The chain is built from TRBV28 and TRBJ1-2, with D uncertain. This CDR3 has 14 amino acids. In germline, CDR1 is MDHEN, CDR2 SYDVKM. Trimming shortened V by 2 bases and J by 6 bases, and 13 bases separated the two germline ends. The CDR3 is CASSLGSVQDGYTF. DNA for the CDR3: TGTGCCAGCAGTTTAGGTTCGGTTCAGGATGGCTACACCTTC.

The rearrangement links TRBV5-6 to TRBJ2-7; D ambiguous. The CDR3 is made up of 13 amino acids. The germline V and J ends were trimmed by 3 bases and 3 bases, with 10 bases remaining between them. Germline CDR1 reads SGHDT; CDR2 reads YYEEEE. The CDR3 here is CASSWAFVYEQYF. The CDR3 DNA reads TGTGCCAGCAGCTGGGCCTTTGTCTACGAGCAGTACTTC.

The chain uses TRBV11-1 and TRBJ2-1; the D is unclear. Trimming stripped 10 bases from V and 9 bases from J, with 13 bases between. The CDR3 sequence is 11 residues long. Germline-derived CDR1 and CDR2 are SGHAT and FQDESV (reference sequence). CDR3 residues: CATNTGGEQFF. CDR3 bases: TGTGCCACCAACACGGGTGGTGAGCAGTTCTTC.